A selection of T cell receptor beta chains follows, all from one sample in a study of post-analysis software for immune sequencing data. TCRdb re-analysed the PCR reads in MiXCR, keeping a single row per CDR3 protein. The sample has 750,000 to 950,000 distinct CDR3 sequences, about 53% seen once. The source material was blood. The origin of the receptors is a girl between 5 and 17 years old with multiple sclerosis. Both conserved end residues are part of each CDR3. The order of the fields is CDR3 length, clone size, J gene, V gene, D gene, CDR3 protein, CDR3 DNA. The D gene is left open where the match is weak. Where a row states a size, it is once, few, many or the class of an expanded clone; other rows omit it.

12	few	TRBJ2-5	TRBV29-1	.	CSAPMRGETQYF	TGCAGCGCCCCTATGCGGGGCGAGACCCAGTACTTC
13	few	TRBJ1-1	TRBV7-3	.	CASSLTLRTEAFF	TGTGCCAGCAGCCTCACCTTACGTACTGAAGCTTTCTTT
17	few	TRBJ1-1	TRBV7-2	.	CASSPRIVGSWNTEAFF	TGTGCCAGCAGCCCGCGGATCGTAGGCAGTTGGAACACTGAAGCTTTCTTT
16	.	TRBJ2-2	TRBV6-1	.	CASHISGHLNTGELFF	TGTGCCAGCCACATCTCGGGTCACCTGAACACCGGGGAGCTGTTTTTT
15	.	TRBJ1-1	TRBV5-6	.	CASSFPGLVDTEAFF	TGTGCCAGCAGCTTTCCAGGGTTAGTGGACACTGAAGCTTTCTTT
15	.	TRBJ2-1	TRBV12-3/TRBV12-4	.	CASTLGDFGGNEQFF	TGTGCCAGCACCCTGGGGGACTTCGGAGGCAATGAGCAGTTCTTC
14	few	TRBJ1-1	TRBV20-1	.	CSARPRQLNTEAFF	TGCAGTGCTAGACCTAGACAGCTGAACACTGAAGCTTTCTTT
15	few	TRBJ1-4	TRBV7-9	.	CASSRDTRRAEKLFF	TGTGCCAGCAGCCGAGATACGAGGAGAGCTGAAAAACTGTTTTTT
16	few	TRBJ2-3	TRBV20-1	TRBD2	CSALSSGTSLADTQYF	TGCAGTGCTCTCAGCTCCGGGACTAGTCTCGCAGATACGCAGTATTTT
14	once	TRBJ1-2	TRBV5-1	.	CASSFRDTYYGYTF	TGCGCCAGCAGCTTCCGGGACACTTACTATGGCTACACCTTC
12	.	TRBJ2-4	TRBV6-2/TRBV6-3	.	CASSRAKNIQYF	TGTGCCAGCTCCAGGGCCAAAAACATTCAGTACTTC
13	.	TRBJ2-3	TRBV5-1	.	CASSSTVTDTQYF	TGCGCCAGCAGCTCGACAGTTACAGATACGCAGTATTTT
13	.	TRBJ1-2	TRBV27	.	CASSSRAHYGYTF	TGTGCCAGCAGTTCCCGGGCTCACTATGGCTACACCTTC
16	.	TRBJ2-4	TRBV7-3	.	CASSHARQGGKNIQYF	TGTGCCAGCAGTCACGCCCGGCAGGGGGGCAAAAACATTCAGTACTTC
14	.	TRBJ2-7	TRBV7-9	.	CASSQGSRSYEQYF	TGTGCCAGCAGCCAAGGGAGCAGGAGCTACGAGCAGTACTTC
15	.	TRBJ2-1	TRBV20-1	TRBD1	CSASAPGQGRNEQFF	TGCAGTGCTAGCGCTCCGGGACAGGGAAGAAATGAGCAGTTCTTC
17	.	TRBJ2-1	TRBV7-9	TRBD2	CASSLARTSAVWGEQFF	TGTGCCAGCAGCTTAGCGCGGACTAGCGCTGTGTGGGGTGAGCAGTTCTTC
15	.	TRBJ2-7	TRBV19	TRBD2	CASSPSGSASYEQYF	TGTGCCAGTAGCCCCAGCGGGAGTGCCTCCTACGAGCAGTACTTC
13	.	TRBJ2-3	TRBV20-1	TRBD2	CSLLAGVADTQYF	TGCAGCCTACTAGCGGGAGTCGCAGATACGCAGTATTTT
16	.	TRBJ2-7	TRBV6-6	TRBD2	CASSWGRRGVSYEQYF	TGTGCCAGCAGTTGGGGCCGGCGGGGGGTCTCCTACGAGCAGTACTTC
15	.	TRBJ1-5	TRBV6-6	TRBD1	CASSYSGTGDQPQHF	TGTGCCAGCAGTTACTCTGGGACAGGCGACCAGCCCCAGCATTTT
16	.	TRBJ2-7	TRBV5-1	TRBD2	CASSRASSGSSYEQYF	TGCGCCAGCAGCCGTGCTTCTAGCGGGAGCTCCTACGAGCAGTACTTC
20	.	TRBJ2-3	TRBV6-1	TRBD1	CASSPRDRAGAGSPSDTQYF	TGTGCCAGCAGCCCCCGGGACAGGGCGGGCGCGGGGTCCCCTTCGGATACGCAGTATTTT
12	once	TRBJ2-1	TRBV7-2	.	CASSLSVLEQFF	TGTGCCAGCAGCTTATCTGTCCTTGAGCAGTTCTTC
13	.	TRBJ2-1	TRBV29-1	TRBD2	CSGLAAPYNEQFF	TGCAGCGGGCTAGCGGCCCCCTACAATGAGCAGTTCTTC
14	few	TRBJ2-7	TRBV6-5	.	CASRATVEGYEQYF	TGTGCCAGCAGGGCAACGGTAGAGGGCTACGAGCAGTACTTC
16	.	TRBJ1-5	TRBV5-1	.	CASSLGRGDSNQPQHF	TGCGCCAGCAGCTTGGGGCGCGGGGATAGCAATCAGCCCCAGCATTTT
14	once	TRBJ1-4	TRBV20-1	.	CSASRQLTNEKLFF	TGCAGTGCATCCAGACAGTTAACTAATGAAAAACTGTTTTTT
14	.	TRBJ2-3	TRBV10-3	.	CAISASPGPDTQYF	TGTGCCATCAGTGCATCGCCGGGACCAGATACGCAGTATTTT
15	few	TRBJ2-7	TRBV29-1	TRBD1	CSVEDPRDRPYEQYF	TGCAGCGTTGAAGATCCCCGGGACAGACCCTACGAGCAGTACTTC
15	.	TRBJ2-3	TRBV5-1	.	CASSLGGGAPDTQYF	TGCGCCAGCAGCTTGGGAGGGGGGGCGCCAGATACGCAGTATTTT
12	.	TRBJ2-5	TRBV29-1	.	CSVPRGGETQYF	TGCAGCGTCCCCAGGGGAGGCGAGACCCAGTACTTC
13	.	TRBJ2-7	TRBV15	.	CATGRDRGSEQYF	TGTGCCACCGGCAGAGATCGGGGGAGCGAGCAGTACTTC
15	.	TRBJ1-4	TRBV18	.	CASSPWNEDNEKLFF	TGTGCCAGCTCACCCTGGAACGAGGATAATGAAAAACTGTTTTTT
16	few	TRBJ2-7	TRBV7-9	TRBD1	CASSLYSGTGFYEQYF	TGTGCCAGCAGCTTATATTCCGGGACAGGGTTCTACGAGCAGTACTTC
14	.	TRBJ2-7	TRBV6-2/TRBV6-3	TRBD1	CASSTGGSTYEQYF	TGTGCCAGCAGTACAGGGGGCTCTACCTACGAGCAGTACTTC
14	once	TRBJ1-2	TRBV7-9	.	CASSLGGTPYGYTF	TGTGCCAGCAGCTTAGGTGGGACACCCTATGGCTACACCTTC
13	.	TRBJ2-7	TRBV5-1	TRBD1	CASGIGTDYEQYF	TGCGCCAGCGGCATAGGGACAGATTACGAGCAGTACTTC
15	.	TRBJ2-1	TRBV24-1	.	CATAPTGRETGGQFF	TGTGCCACCGCTCCCACGGGCCGGGAGACCGGGGGGCAGTTCTTC
14	.	TRBJ2-7	TRBV7-3	.	CASSSKTGTYEQYF	TGTGCCAGCAGCTCAAAAACAGGGACCTACGAGCAGTACTTC
17	few	TRBJ2-1	TRBV7-3	.	CASSLTPGLATYNEQFF	TGTGCCAGCAGCTTAACACCGGGACTGGCTACCTACAATGAGCAGTTCTTC
17	.	TRBJ2-3	TRBV12-3/TRBV12-4	TRBD2	CASSSVGLAGGEDTQYF	TGTGCCAGCAGTTCGGTGGGACTAGCGGGGGGAGAAGATACGCAGTATTTT
15	many	TRBJ2-6	TRBV7-9	.	CASSLVSSGANVLTF	TGTGCCAGCAGCTTAGTCAGCTCTGGGGCCAACGTCCTGACTTTC
13	.	TRBJ1-5	TRBV20-1	TRBD1	CRARDRGTQPQHF	TGCAGAGCTCGGGACAGGGGAACCCAGCCCCAGCATTTT
13	few	TRBJ2-2	TRBV6-6	.	CATSYWNTGELFF	TGTGCCACCTCGTATTGGAACACCGGGGAGCTGTTTTTT
14	many	TRBJ2-4	TRBV6-4	.	CASSERGGTDIQYF	TGTGCCAGCAGTGAGAGGGGGGGGACTGACATTCAGTACTTC
14	once	TRBJ2-3	TRBV20-1	TRBD2	CSARIRGGTDTQYF	TGCAGTGCTAGAATCCGGGGGGGCACTGATACGCAGTATTTT
14	.	TRBJ2-5	TRBV2	TRBD1	CASSDIRGWETQYF	TGTGCCAGCAGTGATATCAGGGGGTGGGAGACCCAGTACTTC